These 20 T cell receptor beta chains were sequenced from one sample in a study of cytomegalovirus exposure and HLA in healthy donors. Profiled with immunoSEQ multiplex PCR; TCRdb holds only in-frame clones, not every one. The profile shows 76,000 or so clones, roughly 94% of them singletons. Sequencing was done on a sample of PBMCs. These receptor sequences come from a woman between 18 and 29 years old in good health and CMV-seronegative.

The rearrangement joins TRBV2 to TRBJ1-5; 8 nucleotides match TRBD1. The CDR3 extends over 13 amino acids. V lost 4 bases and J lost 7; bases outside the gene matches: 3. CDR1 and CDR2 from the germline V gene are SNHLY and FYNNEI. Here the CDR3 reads CASSVDRDQPQHF. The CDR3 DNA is TGTGCCAGCAGTGTGGACAGGGACCAGCCCCAGCATTTT.

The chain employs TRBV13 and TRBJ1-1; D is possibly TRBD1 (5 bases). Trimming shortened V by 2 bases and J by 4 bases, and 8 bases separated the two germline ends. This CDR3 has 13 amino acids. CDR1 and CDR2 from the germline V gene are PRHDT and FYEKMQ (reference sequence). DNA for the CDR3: TGTGCCAGCAGCTTAAGACAGACCACTGAAGCTTTCTTT. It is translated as CASSLRQTTEAFF.

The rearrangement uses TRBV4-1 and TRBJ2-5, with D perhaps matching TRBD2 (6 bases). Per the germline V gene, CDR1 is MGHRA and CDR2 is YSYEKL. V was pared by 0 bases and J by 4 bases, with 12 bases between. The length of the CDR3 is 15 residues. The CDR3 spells CASSQDVGGGETQYF. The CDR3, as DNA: TGCGCCAGCAGCCAAGATGTGGGGGGAGGAGAGACCCAGTACTTC.

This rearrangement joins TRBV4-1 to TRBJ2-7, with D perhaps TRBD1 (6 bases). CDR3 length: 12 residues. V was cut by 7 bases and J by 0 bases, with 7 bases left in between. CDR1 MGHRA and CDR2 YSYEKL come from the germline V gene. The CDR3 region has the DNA TGCGCCAGCATGGACAGCTCCTACGAGCAGTACTTC. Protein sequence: CASMDSSYEQYF.

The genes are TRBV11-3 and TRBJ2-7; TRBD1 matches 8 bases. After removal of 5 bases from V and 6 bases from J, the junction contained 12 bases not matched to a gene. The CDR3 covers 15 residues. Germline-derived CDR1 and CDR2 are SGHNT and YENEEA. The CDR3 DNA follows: TGTGCCAGCAGCCTCGACCCGGGACAGGCATCCGAGCAGTACTTC. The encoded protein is CASSLDPGQASEQYF. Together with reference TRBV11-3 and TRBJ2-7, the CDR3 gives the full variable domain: EAGVVQSPRYKIIEKKQPVAFWCNPISGHNTLYWYLQNLGQGPELLIRYENEEAVDDSQLPKDRFSAERLKGVDSTLKIQPAELGDSAVYLCASSLDPGQASEQYFGPGTRLTVT.

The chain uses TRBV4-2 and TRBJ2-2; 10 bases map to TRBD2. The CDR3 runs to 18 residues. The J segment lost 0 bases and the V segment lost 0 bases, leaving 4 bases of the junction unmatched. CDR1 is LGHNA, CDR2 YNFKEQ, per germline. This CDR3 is CASSQDASGGPNTGELFF. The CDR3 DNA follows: TGTGCCAGCAGCCAAGACGCTAGCGGGGGCCCGAACACCGGGGAGCTGTTTTTT.

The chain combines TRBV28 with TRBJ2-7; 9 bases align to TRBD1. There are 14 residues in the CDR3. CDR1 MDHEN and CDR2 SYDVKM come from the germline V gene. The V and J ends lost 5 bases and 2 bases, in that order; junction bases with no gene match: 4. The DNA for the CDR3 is TGTGCCAGCAGTCGGACAGGGGAGACCTACGAGCAGTACTTC. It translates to CASSRTGETYEQYF. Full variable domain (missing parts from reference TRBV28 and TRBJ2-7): DVKVTQSSRYLVKRTGEKVFLECVQDMDHENMFWYRQDPGLGLRLIYFSYDVKMKEKGDIPEGYSVSREKKERFSLILESASTNQTSMYLCASSRTGETYEQYFGPGTRLTVT.

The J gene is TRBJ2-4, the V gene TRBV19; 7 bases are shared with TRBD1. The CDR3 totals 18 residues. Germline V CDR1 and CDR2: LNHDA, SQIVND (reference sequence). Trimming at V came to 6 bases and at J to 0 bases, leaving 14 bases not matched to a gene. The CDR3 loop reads CASSPTGEVALAKNIQYF. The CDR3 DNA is TGTGCCAGTAGCCCAACAGGGGAAGTCGCATTAGCCAAAAACATTCAGTACTTC. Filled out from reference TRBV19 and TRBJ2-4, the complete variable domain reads DGGITQSPKYLFRKEGQNVTLSCEQNLNHDAMYWYRQDPGQGLRLIYYSQIVNDFQKGDIAEGYSVSREKKESFPLTVTSAQKNPTAFYLCASSPTGEVALAKNIQYFGAGTRLSVL.

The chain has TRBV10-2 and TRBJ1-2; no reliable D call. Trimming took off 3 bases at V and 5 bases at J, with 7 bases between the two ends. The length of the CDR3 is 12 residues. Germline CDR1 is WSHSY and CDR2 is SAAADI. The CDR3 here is CASSDIGYGYTF. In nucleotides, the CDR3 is TGCGCCAGCAGTGACATCGGGTATGGCTACACCTTC.

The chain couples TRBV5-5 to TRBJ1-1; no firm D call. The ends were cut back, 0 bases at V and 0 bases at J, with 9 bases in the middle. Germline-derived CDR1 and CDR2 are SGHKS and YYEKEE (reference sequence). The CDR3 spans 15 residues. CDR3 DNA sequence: TGTGCCAGCAGCTTGGATGGAGGCTTGAACACTGAAGCTTTCTTT. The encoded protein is CASSLDGGLNTEAFF.

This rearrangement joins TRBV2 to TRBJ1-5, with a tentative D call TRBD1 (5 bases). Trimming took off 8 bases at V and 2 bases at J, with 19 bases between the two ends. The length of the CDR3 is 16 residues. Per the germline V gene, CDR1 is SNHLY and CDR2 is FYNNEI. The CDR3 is CASRAGGGGGNQPQHF. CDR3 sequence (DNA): TGTGCCAGCCGCGCGGGCGGGGGAGGTGGCAATCAGCCCCAGCATTTT.

The CDR3 DNA sequence: TGTGCCAGCAGTTGGTTGACTAGCGGGCTCTACGAGCAGTACTTC. It translates to CASSWLTSGLYEQYF. The chain employs TRBV27 and TRBJ2-7; the match to TRBD2 covers 10 bases. V dropped 4 bases and J dropped 3; count of bases not matched to a gene: 6. The germline gives CDR1 MNHEY, CDR2 SMNVEV (reference sequence). CDR3 length equals 15 residues.

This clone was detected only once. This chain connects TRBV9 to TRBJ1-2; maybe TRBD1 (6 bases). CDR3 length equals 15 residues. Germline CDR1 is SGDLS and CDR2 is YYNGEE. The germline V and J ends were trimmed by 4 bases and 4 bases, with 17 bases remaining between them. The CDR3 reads CASSTLPDSAYGYTF. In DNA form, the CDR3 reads TGTGCCAGCAGCACGTTACCGGACAGCGCCTATGGCTACACCTTC.

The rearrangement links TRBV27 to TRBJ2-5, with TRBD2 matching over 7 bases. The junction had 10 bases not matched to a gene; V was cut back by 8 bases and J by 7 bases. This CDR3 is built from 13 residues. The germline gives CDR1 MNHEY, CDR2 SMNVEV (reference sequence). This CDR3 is CASSHSGGGTQYF. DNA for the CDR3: TGTGCCAGCTCCCACTCGGGGGGAGGGACCCAGTACTTC.

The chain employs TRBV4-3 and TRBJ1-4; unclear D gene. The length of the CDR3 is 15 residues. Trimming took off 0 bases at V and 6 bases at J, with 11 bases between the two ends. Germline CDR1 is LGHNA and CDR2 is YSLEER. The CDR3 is CASSQEDNPYEKLFF. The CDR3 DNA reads TGCGCCAGCAGCCAAGAAGACAACCCTTATGAAAAACTGTTTTTT.

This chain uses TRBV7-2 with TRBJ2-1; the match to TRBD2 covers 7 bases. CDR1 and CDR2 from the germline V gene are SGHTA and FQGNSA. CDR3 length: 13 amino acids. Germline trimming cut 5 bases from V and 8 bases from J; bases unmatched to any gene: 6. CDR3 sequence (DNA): TGTGCCAGCAGCAAGGAGCGGGGACATGAGCAGTTCTTC. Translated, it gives CASSKERGHEQFF.

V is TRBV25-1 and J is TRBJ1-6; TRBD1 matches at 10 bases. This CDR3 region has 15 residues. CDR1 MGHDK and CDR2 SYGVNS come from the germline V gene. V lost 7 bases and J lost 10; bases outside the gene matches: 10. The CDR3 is CASTPTGGGRSPLHF. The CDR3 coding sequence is TGTGCCAGCACTCCGACAGGGGGCGGTCGATCACCCCTCCACTTT.

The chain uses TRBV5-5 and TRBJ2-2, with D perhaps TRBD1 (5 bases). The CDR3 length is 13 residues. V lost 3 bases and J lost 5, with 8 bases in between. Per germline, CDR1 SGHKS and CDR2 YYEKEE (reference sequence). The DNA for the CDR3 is TGTGCCAGCAGCTCCTCAGGGACCGGGGAGCTGTTTTTT. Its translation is CASSSSGTGELFF.

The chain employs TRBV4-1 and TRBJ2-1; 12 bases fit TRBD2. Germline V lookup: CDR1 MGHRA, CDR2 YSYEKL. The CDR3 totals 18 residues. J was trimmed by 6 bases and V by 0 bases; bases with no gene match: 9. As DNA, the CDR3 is TGCGCCAGCAGCCAAGATACTAGCGGGAGGATATACCGCAATGAGCAGTTCTTC. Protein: CASSQDTSGRIYRNEQFF.

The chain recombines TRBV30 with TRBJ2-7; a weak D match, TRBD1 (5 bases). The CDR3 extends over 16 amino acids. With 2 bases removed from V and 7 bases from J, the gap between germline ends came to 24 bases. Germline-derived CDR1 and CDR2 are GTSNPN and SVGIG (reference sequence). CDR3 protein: CAWSTLETVNTLEQYF. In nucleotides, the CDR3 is TGTGCCTGGAGTACGTTGGAGACAGTTAATACGTTGGAGCAGTACTTC.